This T cell receptor (beta chain) was found in a study of shared clonotypes between healthy human individuals. Assay used: immunoSEQ multiplex PCR; TCRdb lists only in-frame clones, some missing. Found here are around 2.5 million clones, 80% to 95% of them singletons; the top ten hold 0.36%. All donors qualified as healthy HIV-negative adults and had experienced no recent acute infections or vaccinations. Trimming shortened V by 8 bases and J by 0 bases, and 12 bases separated the two germline ends. This CDR3 has 14 residues. Germline CDR1 and CDR2: SNHLY and FYNNEI. The chain links TRBV2 to TRBJ2-3; the D is unclear. The receptor was derived from a man aged 18 to 29 in good health. Some clones in this sample may be carry-over from other donors' samples. Sequencing input: naive CD4+ T cells from PBMCs. Noted subset: CD45RA+ positively selected. The CDR3 reads CASLDAASTDTQYF. The DNA for the CDR3 is TGTGCCAGCCTTGACGCCGCTAGCACAGATACGCAGTATTTT.